The present TCR beta chain was sequenced within a study of CXCR3-negative and CXCR3-positive naive CD8 T cells. Points from the study as a whole: Hydrophobicity of TRB CDR3s was greater in CXCR3-positive naive cells than in CXCR3-negative naive cells. Memory CD8+ cells showed much lower diversity, while both naive subsets were comparably high.

Comments on this clonotype: The antigen is undetermined.

CDR1 and CDR2 from the germline V gene are DFQATT and SNEGSKA (reference sequence). CDR3 length: 12 residues. The TRB cDNA libraries were prepared by 5' RACE with UMI labels. TCRdb processed the 5' RACE reads again and assigns one entry to each CDR3 protein, with no DNA. The sample table includes more than 70,000 distinct CDR3 sequences. Sequenced input: naive CXCR3+ CD8+ T cells from blood. Subset noted: CD45RO-CCR7+CD27+CD95- naive CD8+ T cells expressing CXCR3 (TNR3+). This sequence was found in a human donor in good health. Some clones in this sample may be carry-over from other donors' samples. The chain combines TRBV20-1 with TRBJ1-1; TCRdb gives TRBD1 as the D gene, but with no DNA this cannot be confirmed. CDR3 protein: CSGTSMNTEAFF.